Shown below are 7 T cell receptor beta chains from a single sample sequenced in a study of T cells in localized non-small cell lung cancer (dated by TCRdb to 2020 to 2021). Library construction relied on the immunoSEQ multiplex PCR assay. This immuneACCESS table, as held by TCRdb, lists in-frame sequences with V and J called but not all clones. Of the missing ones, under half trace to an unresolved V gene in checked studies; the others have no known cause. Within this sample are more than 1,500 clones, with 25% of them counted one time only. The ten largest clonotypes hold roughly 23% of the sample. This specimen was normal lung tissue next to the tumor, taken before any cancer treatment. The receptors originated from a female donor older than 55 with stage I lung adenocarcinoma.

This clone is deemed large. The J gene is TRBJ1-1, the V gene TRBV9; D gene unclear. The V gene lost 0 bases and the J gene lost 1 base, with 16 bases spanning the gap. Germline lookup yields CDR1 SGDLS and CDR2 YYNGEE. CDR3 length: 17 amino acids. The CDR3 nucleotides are TGTGCCAGCAGCGTAGGTGGTGAAAGCAGAGGGAACACTGAAGCTTTCTTT. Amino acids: CASSVGGESRGNTEAFF.

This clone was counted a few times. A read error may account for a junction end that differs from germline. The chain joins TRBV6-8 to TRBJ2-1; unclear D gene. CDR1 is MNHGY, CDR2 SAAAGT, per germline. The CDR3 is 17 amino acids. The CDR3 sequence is CAISPLGIVGSYNEQFF. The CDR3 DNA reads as TGTGCCATCAGTCCCCTAGGCATAGTTGGCTCCTACAATGAGCAGTTCTTC.

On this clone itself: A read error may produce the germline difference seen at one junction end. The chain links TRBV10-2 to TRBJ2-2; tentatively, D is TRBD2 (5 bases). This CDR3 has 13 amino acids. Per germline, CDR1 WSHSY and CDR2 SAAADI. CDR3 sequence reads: CASGDYDLGELFF. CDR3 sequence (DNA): TGCGCCAGCGGTGACTATGATCTCGGGGAGCTGTTTTTT.

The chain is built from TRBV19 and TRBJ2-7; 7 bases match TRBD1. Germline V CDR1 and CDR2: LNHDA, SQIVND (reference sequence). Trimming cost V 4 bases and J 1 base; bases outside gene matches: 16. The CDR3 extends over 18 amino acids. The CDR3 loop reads CASSNGVAGGEFSYEQYF. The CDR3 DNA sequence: TGTGCCAGTAGTAACGGCGTGGCAGGGGGTGAATTTTCCTACGAGCAGTACTTC.

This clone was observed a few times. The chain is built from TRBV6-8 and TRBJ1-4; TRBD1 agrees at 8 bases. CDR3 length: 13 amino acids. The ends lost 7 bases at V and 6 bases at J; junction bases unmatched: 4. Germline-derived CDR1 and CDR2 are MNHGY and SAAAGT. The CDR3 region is CASTLQGDEKLFF. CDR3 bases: TGTGCCAGCACCCTACAGGGGGATGAAAAACTGTTTTTT.

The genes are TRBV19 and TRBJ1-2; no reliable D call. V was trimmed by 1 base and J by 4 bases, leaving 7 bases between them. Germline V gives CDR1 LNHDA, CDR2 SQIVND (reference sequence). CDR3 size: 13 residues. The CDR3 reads CASSIASGYGYTF. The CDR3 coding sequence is TGTGCCAGTAGTATAGCATCGGGCTATGGCTACACCTTC.

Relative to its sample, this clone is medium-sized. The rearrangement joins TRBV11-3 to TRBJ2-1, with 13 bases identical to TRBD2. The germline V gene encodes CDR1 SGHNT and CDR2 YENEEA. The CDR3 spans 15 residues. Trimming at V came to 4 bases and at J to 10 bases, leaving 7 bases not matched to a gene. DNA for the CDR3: TGTGCCAGCAGCTATGGGACTAGCGGGGTACAGGAGCAGTTCTTC. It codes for CASSYGTSGVQEQFF.